The T cell receptor (beta chain) described here comes from a study of technical replicates of blood from a handful of donors. This CDR3 is built from 13 residues. Germline CDR1 is SGDLS and CDR2 is YYNGEE. Trimming removed 4 bases at V and 3 bases at J, with 11 bases between. Sequenced by immunoSEQ multiplex PCR; TCRdb stores in-frame clones only, minus some. In the table there are tens of thousands of clones, 95% of which are singletons. The sequence derives from a human donor in good health. The chain is built from TRBV9 and TRBJ2-7; the D gene is possibly TRBD1 (5 bases). Material for sequencing was T cells isolated from PBMCs. The CDR3 region is CASSPTTVYEQYF. In DNA form, the CDR3 reads TGTGCCAGCAGCCCTACGACAGTCTACGAGCAGTACTTC.